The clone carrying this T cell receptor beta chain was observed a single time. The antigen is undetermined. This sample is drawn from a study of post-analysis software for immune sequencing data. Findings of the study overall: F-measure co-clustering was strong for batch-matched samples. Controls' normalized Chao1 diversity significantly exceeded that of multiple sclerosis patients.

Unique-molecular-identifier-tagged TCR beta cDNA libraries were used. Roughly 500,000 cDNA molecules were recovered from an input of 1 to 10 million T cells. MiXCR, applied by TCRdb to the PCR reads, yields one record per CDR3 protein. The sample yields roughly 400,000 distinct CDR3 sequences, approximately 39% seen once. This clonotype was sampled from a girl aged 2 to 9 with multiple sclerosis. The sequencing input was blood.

In DNA form, the CDR3 reads TGTGCCAGCAGTGAAGCCCTTCGGACTAGTTCTCCAAATATGCAGTATTTT. It codes for CASSEALRTSSPNMQYF. The chain joins TRBV6-1 to TRBJ2-3; TRBD2 aligns across 7 bases. With V trimmed by 0 bases and J by 11 bases, 17 bases remained unmatched. This CDR3 region has 17 residues. Germline V gene lookup returns CDR1 MNHNS and CDR2 SASEGT.